This TCR beta chain was sequenced during a study of Ad26.COV2.S vaccination and SARS-CoV-2 variants (dated by TCRdb to the early 2020s). Study-level background: Vaccine-arm donors were drawn from COV1001, a multicentre, randomized, double-blind, placebo-controlled phase I-IIa trial of Ad26.COV2.S in healthy adults. Dosing of Ad26.COV2.S was intramuscular, at either 5x10^10 or 1x10^11 viral particles, delivered as one shot or as two shots spaced 56 days apart. TCRbeta repertoire sequencing was used to assess the specificity and breadth of SARS-CoV-2-reactive T cell receptors after Ad26.COV2.S vaccination. The TCR-sequenced set comprised about 32 samples: some 19 Ad26.COV2.S vaccine recipients, 5 placebo recipients and 8 SARS-CoV-2 convalescent individuals. Trial participants were randomized into five groups of five: low-dose or high-dose Ad26.COV2.S given once or twice, or placebo on both occasions. Investigators remained blinded to trial group allocation during experiments and outcome assessment.

This clone came up a few times. No antigen is known for it. The record has no base qualities; no much larger clone is one base away. The sample's treatment or condition, from its label and the paper: about 20 received Ad26.COV2.S at low or high dose, single or two shots; 5 received placebo; per-sample allocation not given. For vaccine and placebo recipients, repertoires were sequenced using samples collected on day 63 after the first injection. Between 29 July and 7 August 2020, Cohort 1b enrolled 25 adults aged 18-55 years at one site in Boston, USA. As a vaccine, Ad26.COV2.S was a replication-incompetent adenovirus type 26 vector that expressed a prefusion-stabilized SARS-CoV-2 spike protein derived from the original Wuhan strain. Overall results and qualifications from the work: Ad26.COV2.S recipients had higher spike-specific TCR breadth than placebo recipients (P = 0.0014). Vaccine and placebo recipients had similar non-spike TCR breadth, a finding consistent with the vaccine containing only spike. Substantial breadth of spike-specific CD8+ and CD4+ T cell responses was reported after vaccination. Comparing responses between vaccine doses or regimens was not something the study was powered to do. According to the authors, total T cell responses may have been underestimated by the TCR breadth and depth analyses.

The immunoSEQ Assay was used to sequence TCRbeta CDR3 regions. After extraction, genomic DNA underwent amplification by bias-controlled multiplex PCR, followed by high-throughput sequencing. Per the original workflow: To quantify the absolute abundance of every unique TCRbeta CDR3 region, sequences were collapsed and filtered. Usable DNA was measured by amplifying reference genes present in all nucleated cells, and TCRbeta template counts were normalized to that usable DNA to estimate T cell fraction. Repertoire TCRs were annotated as SARS-CoV-2-specific when V gene, CDR3 amino acid sequence and J gene were exactly matched to a known reactive TCR set. MIRA supplied the reference SARS-CoV-2 TCR set, which was filtered for enrichment in COVID-19-positive ImmuneCODE repertoires so that public or cross-reactive TCRs were removed. Based on the MIRA antigens, annotated TCRs were further analysed at the level of specific ORF or position within ORF. Depth was the summed frequency of annotated unique rearrangements, while breadth was defined as annotated unique rearrangements over total unique productive rearrangements. TCR breadth was compared between groups using two-sided Wilcoxon rank-sum tests. TCRdb took over this immuneACCESS table, retaining in-frame rearrangements with V and J assigned. Such tables are incomplete; in checked studies, under half of the missing clones stem from an unresolved V gene, and the remainder is unexplained. The V and J calls and the clone size are those of that table, but D and trimming were determined from the DNA. The sample contains 430,000 or so clones, approximately 92% of them found a single time. Approximately 2.5% of the sample lies in the top ten.

The sequences come from peripheral blood, collected in a trial of Ad26.COV2.S vaccine versus placebo. The TCR originated in a person between 18 and 65 years old who received the Ad26.COV2.S COVID-19 vaccine or a placebo.

The CDR3 here reads CASRTGNTNYGYTF. The DNA sequence follows: TGTGCCAGCAGGACAGGGAACACTAACTATGGCTACACCTTC. The chain links TRBV2 with TRBJ1-2, and 7 junctional nucleotides match TRBD1. The CDR3 covers 14 residues, taking in both the cysteine and the phenylalanine. Only CDR3 DNA remains: 42 bases, in frame from the first base. Trimming takes 6 bases off V and 0 bases off J; junction bases not matched to a gene: 4. The germline V gene encodes CDR1 SNHLY and CDR2 FYNNEI.